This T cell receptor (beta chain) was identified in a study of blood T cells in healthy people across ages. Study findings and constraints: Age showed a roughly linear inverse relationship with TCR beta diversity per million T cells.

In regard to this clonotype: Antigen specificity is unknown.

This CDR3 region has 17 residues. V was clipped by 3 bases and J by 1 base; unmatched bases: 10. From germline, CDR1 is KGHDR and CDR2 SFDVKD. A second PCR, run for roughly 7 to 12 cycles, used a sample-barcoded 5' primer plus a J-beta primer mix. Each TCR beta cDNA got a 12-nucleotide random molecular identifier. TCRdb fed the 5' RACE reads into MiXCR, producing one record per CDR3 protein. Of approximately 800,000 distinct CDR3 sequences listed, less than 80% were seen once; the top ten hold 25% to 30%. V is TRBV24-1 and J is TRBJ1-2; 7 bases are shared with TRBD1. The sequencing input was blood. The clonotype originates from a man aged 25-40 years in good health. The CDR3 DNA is TGTGCCACCAGTGATGGACTCCGGGACAGTCATAACTATGGCTACACCTTC. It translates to CATSDGLRDSHNYGYTF.